The subject of this entry is one T cell receptor (beta chain). The target antigen is unknown. V lost 7 bases to trimming and J lost 1 base, with 16 bases between them. The germline V gene encodes CDR1 LNHDA and CDR2 SQIVND (reference sequence). CDR3 size: 15 residues. The sample is drawn from a study of a mutant IDH1 vaccine in newly diagnosed glioma. Study-wide context: Patients underwent eight vaccinations, which took place in weeks 1, 3, 5, 7, 11, 15, 19 and 23.

This sample's time point: week 11, during vaccination. Vaccination comprised doses that each held 300 ug of mutant IDH1 20-mer peptide, plus topical imiquimod. TCRdb's copy holds only in-frame clones and misses some; the assay was immunoSEQ multiplex PCR. The data contain around 26,000 clones, just over 70% of them singletons. The sequence was collected from a man aged 18 to 30 with glioma. Some clones in this sample may be carry-over from other donors' samples. The input for sequencing was peripheral blood mononuclear cells (PBMCs), taken from a glioma patient whose treatment included an IDH1 peptide vaccine. The V and J genes are TRBV19 and TRBJ1-1; tentatively, D is TRBD1 (6 bases). The CDR3 region is CASKRARGPNTEAFF. DNA of the CDR3: TGTGCCAGTAAGAGGGCCAGGGGACCGAACACTGAAGCTTTCTTT. The complete variable domain, with remaining parts taken from reference TRBV19 and TRBJ1-1, reads DGGITQSPKYLFRKEGQNVTLSCEQNLNHDAMYWYRQDPGQGLRLIYYSQIVNDFQKGDIAEGYSVSREKKESFPLTVTSAQKNPTAFYLCASKRARGPNTEAFFGQGTRLTVV.